Listed below are T cell receptor beta chains from one sample, sequenced in a study of T cell responses to AZD1222 COVID-19 vaccine. The repertoire was sequenced with immunoSEQ multiplex PCR; TCRdb's copy has only in-frame clones and lacks some. Here the sample spans some 100,000 clones, approximately 87% being singletons. The sample consisted of peripheral blood, taken on day 0 of AZD1222 vaccination. The receptors stem from an adult in good health. Both conserved end residues are part of each CDR3. The D gene is left open where the match is weak. Some rows have no size entry. The others give once, few or many, or a class for an expanded clone.

clone_size,v_call,d_call,j_call,cdr3_nt,cdr3_aa
.,TRBV6-1,.,TRBJ2-6,TGTGCCAGCAGTGAGAGGGGAACTGGGGCCAACGTCCTGACTTTC,CASSERGTGANVLTF
.,TRBV6-5,.,TRBJ1-1,TGTGCCAGCAGGGTATTTGTGGGACGAAGGGCTTTCTTT,CASRVFVGRRAFF
.,TRBV5-1,.,TRBJ1-2,TGCGCCAGCAGCTTGGACTCCGGGGGTGGCTACACCTTC,CASSLDSGGGYTF
.,TRBV4-3,.,TRBJ2-3,TGCGCCAGCAGCCGGGGACTCTCCACAGATACGCAGTATTTT,CASSRGLSTDTQYF
once,TRBV6-2/TRBV6-3,.,TRBJ1-5,TGTGCCAGCAGTTACTCTGACGGGCCCCAGCATTTT,CASSYSDGPQHF
.,TRBV3-1/TRBV3-2,TRBD1,TRBJ1-2,TGTGCCAGCAGCCACACCCCGGGACAGGGAGGCTATGGCTACACCTTC,CASSHTPGQGGYGYTF
few,TRBV2,.,TRBJ1-6,TGTGCCAGCACCCCCACAGGGATAAATAATTCACCCCTCCACTTT,CASTPTGINNSPLHF
.,TRBV7-3,.,TRBJ1-4,TGTGCCAGCAGCCCCGAGGGTGAAAAACTGTTTTTT,CASSPEGEKLFF
once,TRBV29-1,.,TRBJ1-1,TGCAGCGTTGGGGCTGGACGGCCTATGAACACTGAAGCTTTCTTT,CSVGAGRPMNTEAFF
.,TRBV5-1,TRBD2,TRBJ2-7,TGCGCCAGCAGCTCGAGGACTAGCGGACCCTCATACGAGCAGTACTTC,CASSSRTSGPSYEQYF
.,TRBV18,TRBD1,TRBJ2-2,TGTGCCAGCTCACCCCCGACAGGGACGAACACCGGGGAGCTGTTTTTT,CASSPPTGTNTGELFF
.,TRBV7-2,TRBD1,TRBJ1-1,TGTGCCAGCAGACGGACAGGGGCCGCTTTCTTT,CASRRTGAAFF
.,TRBV2,TRBD1,TRBJ1-1,TGTGCCAGCAGTGAGGTGCAGGGGGCTGAAGCTTTCTTT,CASSEVQGAEAFF
.,TRBV5-1,TRBD1,TRBJ1-3,TGCGCCAGCAGCCCTGGACAGGGAGGAAACACCATATATTTT,CASSPGQGGNTIYF
.,TRBV7-9,.,TRBJ2-1,TGTGCCGGGATGGGCCAGAGCTCCTACAATGAGCAGTTCTTC,CAGMGQSSYNEQFF
.,TRBV7-2,.,TRBJ1-2,TGTGCCAGCAGCTTAGATGCAGCAACCCTCTATGGCTACACCTTC,CASSLDAATLYGYTF
.,TRBV6-5,.,TRBJ2-2,TGTGCCAGCAGGACCTCGGGTGAGGTCACCGGGGAGCTGTTTTTT,CASRTSGEVTGELFF
.,TRBV3-1/TRBV3-2,.,TRBJ1-2,TGTGCCAGCAGCCAAGGTGGCTTTACGCTCTACACCTTC,CASSQGGFTLYTF
.,TRBV28,TRBD1,TRBJ2-7,TGTGCCAGCAGAAGACAGGGATCGTCCTACGAGCAGTACTTC,CASRRQGSSYEQYF